This T cell receptor (beta chain) is drawn from a study of blood T cell repertoires in COVID-19 (dated by TCRdb to 2020 to 2021). Looking at the study overall: Collaborator samples came from the United States, Italy and Spain and covered acute and convalescent phases of COVID-19. The repertoires were made available in a free public database intended to serve as a resource for research on the immune response to SARS-CoV-2. Deeply sampled blood TCRbeta repertoires from subjects exposed to, actively infected with, or recovered from COVID-19 were included in the dataset. Samples were obtained from the ongoing ImmuneRACE study (first 160 participants) and from some 1,300 subjects provided by 6 global collaborators. The material from the prospective study consisted of cDNA or gDNA derived from T cells, B-cell-depleted T cells, or PBMCs. Where available, HLA class I and class II types were obtained from metadata supplied by the sample provider rather than from assay-based typing. Sample metadata almost always included a de-identified subject ID, COVID-19 status, age in years and sex. What the work shows at the level of the full study, not this receptor alone: The amount of clinical and demographic metadata varied by source and participant and was provided uncurated.

Details on this clone: The antigen this receptor binds is unknown. One end of the junction does not line up with germline, which may come from a read error.

At one collaborating source in Seattle, patients were enrolled during active infection and were followed longitudinally through the course of disease. Each collaborating institution followed its own protocols to collect whole blood in K2EDTA tubes. For TCRbeta analysis, collaborator samples were shipped as frozen whole blood, as isolated PBMCs, or as DNA extracted from either sample type. From the germline V gene, CDR1 is ENHRY and CDR2 is SYGVKD. The CDR3 spans 13 residues, from the cysteine through the phenylalanine. Left in the record is the CDR3 DNA by itself, 39 bases read in frame from the first base. TCRbeta CDR3 regions were amplified from genomic DNA by means of the immunoSEQ Assay, a bias-controlled multiplex PCR. In the original analysis: Within the assay, amplification of reference gene primers was used to estimate how many nucleated cells each sample contained. Sequence reads were collapsed and filtered to measure the absolute abundance of every unique TCRbeta CDR3 rearrangement. For each sample, productive Simpson clonality was calculated by taking the square root of Simpson's diversity index across productive rearrangements. The immuneACCESS repertoire file appears here via TCRdb, limited to in-frame rearrangements. These files lack a portion of the clones; in checked studies, under half of the deficit traces to unresolved V genes, and the cause of the others is not known. V, J and clone size reflect that table, while D and trimming were determined from the DNA. Present in this sample are about 97,000 clones, just over 85% of which were seen just once. The top ten hold around 2% of the sample.

The TCR comes from a man in his fifties or sixties with COVID-19, enrolled during active disease. This sequence uses TRBV10-3 and TRBJ1-1, with the D segment identity uncertain. The sample comprised peripheral blood. The CDR3 has the sequence CATPGRGTVVVVF. Read as DNA, the sequence is TGTGCCACCCCGGGGAGAGGCACGGTAGTGGTAGTCTTT.